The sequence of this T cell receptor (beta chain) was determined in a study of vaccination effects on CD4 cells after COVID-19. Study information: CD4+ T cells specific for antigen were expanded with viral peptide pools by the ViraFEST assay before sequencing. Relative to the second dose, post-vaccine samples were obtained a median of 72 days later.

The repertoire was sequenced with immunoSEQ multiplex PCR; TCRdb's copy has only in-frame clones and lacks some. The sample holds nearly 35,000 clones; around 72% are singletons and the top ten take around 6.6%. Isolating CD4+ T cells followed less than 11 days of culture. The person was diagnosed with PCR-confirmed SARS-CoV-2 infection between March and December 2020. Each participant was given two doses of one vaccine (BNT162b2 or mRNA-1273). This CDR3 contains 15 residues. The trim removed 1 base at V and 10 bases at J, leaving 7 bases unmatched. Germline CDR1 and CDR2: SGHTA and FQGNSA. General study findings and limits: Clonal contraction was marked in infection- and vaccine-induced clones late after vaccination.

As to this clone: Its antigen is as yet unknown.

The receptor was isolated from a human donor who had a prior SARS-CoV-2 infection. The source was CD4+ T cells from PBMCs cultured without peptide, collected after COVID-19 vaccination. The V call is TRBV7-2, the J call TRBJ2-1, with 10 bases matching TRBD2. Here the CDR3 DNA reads TGTGCCAGCAGCTTAGTAGGGCTAGCGGGAGAAGAGCAGTTCTTC. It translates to CASSLVGLAGEEQFF.